The present entry profiles one T cell receptor (beta chain) with its context. Its target is not known. The germline V gene encodes CDR1 MNHNY and CDR2 SVGAGI (reference sequence). CDR3 size: 18 residues. J gave up 5 bases and V 2 bases, and 14 bases lay outside the gene matches. TCRdb itself ran the reads through MiXCR, one entry per CDR3 protein. This sample yields about 830,000 distinct CDR3 sequences, of which around a third are seen a single time; roughly 12% belongs to the top ten. These data originate in a study of T cell repertoires in cytomegalovirus infection. Study-wide context: CMV epitopes in the study were HLA-C-restricted (recently identified) and HLA-B-restricted (well studied). Public TCR beta signature analysis indicated the presence of both CMV infection and matching HLA type.

The study, taken as a whole, reports: The study found HLA-C-restricted CMV-specific TCR beta clonotypes dominating the ex vivo response.

The starting material was cultured CD8+ T cells from PBMCs, obtained from culture after CMV antigen stimulation. The rearrangement joins TRBV6-6 to TRBJ2-1; 8 nucleotides line up with TRBD2. This TCR was sampled from a human donor in good health (CMV status not recorded). Some clones in this sample may be carry-over from other donors' samples. CDR3 nucleotides: TGTGCCAGCAGTTACACCATCTTTAGCGGGGAGCTTGACAATGAGCAGTTCTTC. This sequence encodes CASSYTIFSGELDNEQFF.